The entry that follows covers one T cell receptor beta chain sequence. Its specificity is not known. The CDR3 has 12 amino acids. Per germline, CDR1 SGDLS and CDR2 YYNGEE. The germline V and J ends were trimmed by 8 bases and 6 bases, with 11 bases remaining between them. The sample originates from a study of cytomegalovirus exposure and HLA in healthy donors. Study-wide background: Unique TCRs numbering some 77 million, obtained from HLA-typed donors, made up an early data release. Findings and limits, study-wide: It was only CMV serostatus that was available as immune exposure information. Segments of the TCR beta V type were, in most cases, productive about 87% or about 30% of the time in an earlier analysis. Confirmation was obtained in vitro that a few CMV-associated chains are specific for CMV antigens.

This PCR relied on a set of 60 Vbeta primers and 13 Jbeta primers. Clones were sequenced by immunoSEQ multiplex PCR, and TCRdb holds only the in-frame ones, with some missing. The table counts roughly 100,000 clones; around 3.4% lies in the top ten. The sample was PBMCs. The receptor was isolated from a woman aged 25 to 45 in good health and CMV-seronegative. The chain carries TRBV9 and TRBJ2-2; perhaps TRBD1 as D (6 bases). The CDR3 DNA follows: TGTGCCAGAATACAGGGCCCCGGGGAGCTGTTTTTT. Its protein is CARIQGPGELFF.